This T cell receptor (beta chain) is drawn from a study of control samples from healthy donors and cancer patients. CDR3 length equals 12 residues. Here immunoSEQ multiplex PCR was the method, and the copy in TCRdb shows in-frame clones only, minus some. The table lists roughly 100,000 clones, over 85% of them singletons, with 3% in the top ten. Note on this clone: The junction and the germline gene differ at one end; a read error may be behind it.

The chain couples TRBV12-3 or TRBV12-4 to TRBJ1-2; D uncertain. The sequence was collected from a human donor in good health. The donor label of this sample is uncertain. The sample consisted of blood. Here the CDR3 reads CASSRAFYDYTF. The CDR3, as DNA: TGTGCCAGCAGTCGCGCCTTTTATGACTACACCTTC.